This TCR beta chain was recorded in a study of blood T cell repertoires in COVID-19. Study details: The study drew acute and convalescent COVID-19 samples from the United States, Italy and Spain. PBMCs, B-cell-depleted T cells, or T cells were the source of the cDNA or gDNA that made up the material.

Trimming removed 4 bases at V and 4 bases at J, with 19 bases between. CDR1 and CDR2 from the germline V gene are LGHDT and YNNKEL (reference sequence). CDR3 length equals 16 residues. Libraries were prepared by immunoSEQ multiplex PCR; TCRdb keeps only in-frame clonotypes and omits some of them. The top ten clones hold less than 3% of a sample with about 70,000 clones, around 86% of them seen once. What was sequenced was peripheral blood. This TCR was recovered from an elderly man with acute or convalescent COVID-19. This chain uses TRBV3-1 (or the pseudogene TRBV3-2) with TRBJ1-2; D is ambiguous. The DNA of the CDR3 is TGTGCCAGCAGCCCCTATCGGAGGATTGAGGGCTATGGCTACACCTTC. It codes for CASSPYRRIEGYGYTF.